This is a list of T cell receptor beta chains from one sample in a study of radiotherapy plus CTLA-4 blockade in lung cancer. Produced via immunoSEQ multiplex PCR; TCRdb's table is partial and in-frame only. The repertoire holds 80,000 to 100,000 clones, with 82% as singletons. Here the sequenced sample was peripheral blood, taken from a patient treated with radiotherapy plus ipilimumab. The receptors here all came from a human donor with non-small cell lung cancer who had a partial response to radiotherapy plus ipilimumab. Both conserved end residues are trimmed from each CDR3.

TRBV27	TRBJ2-5	ASSLNFGGQETQY
TRBV7-2	TRBJ1-1	ASSLADRERTGENTEAF
TRBV6-5	TRBJ2-1	ASTTGTGRNEQF
TRBV5-1	TRBJ2-4	ASSRGQGNIQY
TRBV9	TRBJ2-3	ASSSRLAGGLTDTQY
TRBV19	TRBJ2-1	AIGGSSYNEQF
TRBV11-2	TRBJ1-1	ASSVRDRGRNTEAF
TRBV28	TRBJ1-4	ASSSPGQLNEKLF
TRBV19	TRBJ2-1	ASSIDPGQPYNEQF
TRBV15	TRBJ2-7	ATSRDKTGSSYEQY
TRBV18	TRBJ1-5	ASSPGGSNQPQH
TRBV7-2	TRBJ2-7	ASSHGASGSFTYEQY
TRBV18	TRBJ1-1	ASSPLTEDTEAF
TRBV7-3	TRBJ2-2	ASSLTHDRGLNTGELF
TRBV9	TRBJ1-1	ASSDGQGAKTEAF
TRBV30	TRBJ1-2	AWTAGQGKDGYT
TRBV19	TRBJ2-1	ASKRTSGANEQF
TRBV28	TRBJ1-2	ASSARVYGYT
TRBV7-6	TRBJ2-4	ASSSGLAGMGNIQY
TRBV19	TRBJ2-2	ASSPTSSPNTGELF
TRBV2	TRBJ1-1	ASSEGLGNTEAF
TRBV6-5	TRBJ1-2	ASSYRGIDYGYT
TRBV7-3	TRBJ2-1	ASSPRTSGRPTYNEQF
TRBV7-2	TRBJ1-5	ASRKSGQPNQPQH
TRBV14	TRBJ2-2	ASSQERQVVGELF
TRBV30	TRBJ2-7	AWSGQSDSYEQY
TRBV7-9	TRBJ1-5	ASSAIRHLSNQPQH
TRBV7-8	TRBJ2-1	ASSLGEGGSYNEQF
TRBV30	TRBJ2-3	AWSSIWAQGRAQY
TRBV5-1	TRBJ1-2	ASSALTGKGGYT